This entry is about one T cell receptor (beta chain). CDR1 ENHRY and CDR2 SYGVKD come from the germline V gene. This CDR3 region has 17 residues. Losses at the gene ends were 4 bases for V and 0 bases for J; bases not matched to a gene: 8. The sample belongs to a study of technical replicates of blood from a few donors. TCRdb's table, derived via immunoSEQ multiplex PCR, lists solely in-frame clones and lacks some. The sample shows about 49,000 clones, around nine tenths of them seen only once. The chain has TRBV10-3 and TRBJ2-7; 11 positions agree with TRBD2. The source is a human donor in good health. Some clones in this sample may be carry-over from other donors' samples. The sample comprised PBMCs. CDR3 bases: TGTGCCATCAGTGGGGGACTAGCGGACCAGAGCTCCTACGAGCAGTACTTC. This encodes CAISGGLADQSSYEQYF.